This TCR beta chain originates from a study of T-cell reconstitution after alpha-beta-depleted transplantation in children. This sample's TCRbeta library carried unique molecular identifier barcodes. MiXCR was run by TCRdb on the PCR reads, yielding one entry per CDR3 protein. Of about 58,000 distinct CDR3 sequences listed, 40% to 45% are singletons. The CDR3 totals 12 residues. V lost 5 bases to trimming and J lost 4 bases, with 10 bases between them. The germline V gene has CDR1 SQVTM and CDR2 ANQGSEA. The source is a male patient aged 10-17 years who had a stem cell transplant for acute lymphoblastic leukemia, so the T cells may come from the graft donor. The specimen was PBMCs, mostly from graft donor cells, collected 360 days after TCRalphabeta/CD19-depleted stem cell transplant. The rearrangement links TRBV29-1 to TRBJ2-3; D not resolved. The CDR3 region is CSVYWVADTQYF. In nucleotides, the CDR3 is TGCAGCGTTTACTGGGTGGCAGATACGCAGTATTTT.